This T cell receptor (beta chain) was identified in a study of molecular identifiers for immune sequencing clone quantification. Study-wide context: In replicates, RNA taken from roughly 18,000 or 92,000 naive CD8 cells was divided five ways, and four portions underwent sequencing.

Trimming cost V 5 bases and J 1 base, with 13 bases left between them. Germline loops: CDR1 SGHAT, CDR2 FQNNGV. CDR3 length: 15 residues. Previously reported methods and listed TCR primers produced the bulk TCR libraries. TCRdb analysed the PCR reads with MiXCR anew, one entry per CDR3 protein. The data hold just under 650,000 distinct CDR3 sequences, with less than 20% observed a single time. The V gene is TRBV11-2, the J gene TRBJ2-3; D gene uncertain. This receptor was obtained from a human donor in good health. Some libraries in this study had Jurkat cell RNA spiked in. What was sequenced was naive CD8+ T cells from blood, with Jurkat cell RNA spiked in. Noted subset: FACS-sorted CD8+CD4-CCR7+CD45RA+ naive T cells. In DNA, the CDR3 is TGTGCCAGCAGCCCCCTAGGTAGAGGCACAGATACGCAGTATTTT. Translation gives CASSPLGRGTDTQYF.